Listed below are T cell receptor beta chains from one sample, sequenced in a study of T cells in Graves' hyperthyroidism and ophthalmopathy. MiXCR, run by TCRdb on the multiplex PCR reads, gives a single entry per CDR3 protein. The sample records around 350,000 distinct CDR3 sequences, about 13% being singletons. The sequenced sample was blood. Receptors originate from a woman under 30 with Graves' hyperthyroidism. The CDR3 runs from the conserved cysteine through the conserved F or W. A D gene is named only where the DNA matches it firmly. The size of a clone is reported for some rows only, either as once, few or many, or as a class for expanded clones.

TRBD1	TRBJ1-6	-	TRBV12-3/TRBV12-4	TGTGCCAGCAGTATATACGGGACAGGGGACTCACCCCTCCACTTT	CASSIYGTGDSPLHF
-	TRBJ1-1	many	TRBV2	TGTGCCAGCAGTGAAGCCCTTCGGGGAACTGAAGCTTTCTTT	CASSEALRGTEAFF
-	TRBJ1-3	-	TRBV30	TGTGCCTGGAACTCTGGAAACACCATATATTTT	CAWNSGNTIYF
TRBD1	TRBJ2-1	many	TRBV28	TGTGCCAGCAGTTTGGACAGGACCCTTAACAATGAGCAGTTCTTC	CASSLDRTLNNEQFF
-	TRBJ1-1	many	TRBV30	TGTGCCTGGAGTCCACCGCCAGGAAACACTGAAGCTTTCTTT	CAWSPPPGNTEAFF
-	TRBJ2-7	few	TRBV20-1	TGCAGTTTAGGGGGGCGCGAGCAGTACTTC	CSLGGREQYF
TRBD2	TRBJ2-5	many	TRBV5-1	TGCGCCAGCAGCTTAGGACTAGCGGGGGGCCCCACGGGAGAGACCCAGTACTTC	CASSLGLAGGPTGETQYF
-	TRBJ1-3	-	TRBV10-1	TGCGCCACTTTAGGCCAGGCCAACTCTGGAAACACCATATATTTT	CATLGQANSGNTIYF
-	TRBJ2-3	-	TRBV13	TGTGCCAGCAGCCAATTCACAGATACGCAGTATTTT	CASSQFTDTQYF
-	TRBJ1-1	few	TRBV28	TGTGCCAGCAGTTTTCGGCTGAGACCATTCGAAGCTTTCTTT	CASSFRLRPFEAFF
-	TRBJ2-7	-	TRBV12-3/TRBV12-4	TGTGCCAGCAGTTTGGGACGCTACGGACGCAGCTCCTACGAGCAGTACTTC	CASSLGRYGRSSYEQYF
-	TRBJ2-3	few	TRBV6-2/TRBV6-3	TGTGCCAGCAGTTACACTACAGGTTCAGATACGCAGTATTTT	CASSYTTGSDTQYF
-	TRBJ2-7	many	TRBV20-1	TGCAGTGCTAGAGATCTCCCCGACAGAGACTCCTACGAGCAGTACTTC	CSARDLPDRDSYEQYF
-	TRBJ1-2	-	TRBV13	TGTGCCAGCAGCTTAGGGGGCGTACCAACCTATGGCTACACCTTC	CASSLGGVPTYGYTF
-	TRBJ2-5	many	TRBV18	TGTGCCAGCTCCCCGTCGGAGGCAGAGACCCAGTACTTC	CASSPSEAETQYF
-	TRBJ2-7	many	TRBV10-2	TGCGCCAGCAGCCTTAAAGCGGTGGGCTACGAGCAGTACTTC	CASSLKAVGYEQYF
TRBD2	TRBJ2-7	-	TRBV6-1	TGTGCCAGCAGCCCCGGGGGGGGGGGGAATCTGGACGAGCAGTACTTC	CASSPGGGGNLDEQYF
-	TRBJ2-2	-	TRBV24-1	TGTGCCACCAGTGATTTGGAGGGCGGGGAGCTGTTTTTT	CATSDLEGGELFF
-	TRBJ1-2	-	TRBV20-1	TGCGTTTCGGGAGCTAACTATGGCTACACCTTC	CVSGANYGYTF
-	TRBJ1-1	many	TRBV5-1	TGCGCCAGCAGCAAAGACGGTCAGATGAACACTGAAGCTTTCTTT	CASSKDGQMNTEAFF
-	TRBJ1-5	-	TRBV7-9	TGTGCCAGCAGCCCCCCAGGGGCGGGCAATCAGCCCCAGCATTTT	CASSPPGAGNQPQHF
-	TRBJ2-5	-	TRBV5-1	TGCGCCAGCAGCATGGGGGGGCGAGAGACCCAGTACTTC	CASSMGGRETQYF
-	TRBJ1-2	many	TRBV28	TGTGCCAGCACCATCCGCGATAATTATGGCTACACCTTC	CASTIRDNYGYTF
TRBD2	TRBJ2-2	-	TRBV30	TGTGCCTGGCAACCGGGACTAGCGGGAGCCGGGGAGCTGTTTTTT	CAWQPGLAGAGELFF
-	TRBJ2-7	many	TRBV28	TGTGCCAGCAGTTTATTCTCGGCGGAAGGCGAGCAGTACTTC	CASSLFSAEGEQYF
TRBD1	TRBJ2-2	many	TRBV6-5	TGTGCCAGCAGTTACTCGGGCTCCGGGACAGGGCATTTTACCGGGGAGCTGTTTTTT	CASSYSGSGTGHFTGELFF
-	TRBJ2-3	few	TRBV7-9	TGTGCCAGCGGGAGCAGGTTGGCAGATACGCAGTATTTT	CASGSRLADTQYF
TRBD1	TRBJ2-7	many	TRBV6-2/TRBV6-3	TGTGCCAGCAGTACCCCCGGGACAGGGTCCTACGAGCAGTACTTC	CASSTPGTGSYEQYF
-	TRBJ1-5	many	TRBV20-1	TGCAGTGCTAGAGAGGAGGGTCAGGGAGGTCAGCCCCAGCATTTT	CSAREEGQGGQPQHF
TRBD2	TRBJ2-1	many	TRBV7-2	TGTGCCAGCAGCTCGGGACTAGCGGGAGTTCCTGAGCAGTTCTTC	CASSSGLAGVPEQFF
TRBD2	TRBJ2-5	many	TRBV5-5	TGTGCCAGCAGCTTGCCGGGACTAGCGGGACGGGGAAAAGAGACCCAGTACTTC	CASSLPGLAGRGKETQYF
TRBD1	TRBJ2-2	-	TRBV4-1	TGTGCCAGCAGCCAAGATGACAGGGCCGGGGAGCTGTTTTTT	CASSQDDRAGELFF
-	TRBJ2-1	many	TRBV18	TGTGCCAGCTCACCAACGGGAGAGTCGAAGTTCTTC	CASSPTGESKFF
-	TRBJ2-1	-	TRBV28	TGTGCCAGCAGGATGCAGGGTAGCAATGAGCAGTTCTTC	CASRMQGSNEQFF
-	TRBJ1-4	-	TRBV19	TGTGCCAGTAGTATGGATGGCAGGGAGAGGGTAAAACTGTTTTTT	CASSMDGRERVKLFF
-	TRBJ2-7	-	TRBV4-1	TGCGCCAGCAGCCAACCAACAGGAAAAACCTACGAGCAGTACTTC	CASSQPTGKTYEQYF
-	TRBJ1-3	-	TRBV5-4	TGTGCCAGCAGCCCACAAGTGGGCACAATCGGAAACACCATATATTTT	CASSPQVGTIGNTIYF
TRBD1	TRBJ2-7	few	TRBV28	TGTGCCAGCAGTGTCGGGACAGGGGAGCAGTACTTC	CASSVGTGEQYF
-	TRBJ1-1	many	TRBV3-1	TGTGCCAGCAGCTTCCGGTTCAGGGGCGCGAACACTGAAGCTTTCTTT	CASSFRFRGANTEAFF
-	TRBJ1-1	many	TRBV28	TGTGCCAGCAGTCCTCGAGGCGCCGGGACGGTGAACACTGAAGCTTTCTTT	CASSPRGAGTVNTEAFF
-	TRBJ2-2	many	TRBV20-1	TGCAGTGCTAGGCGGGACCCCAGGGCCGGGGAGCTGTTTTTT	CSARRDPRAGELFF